Below are 20 T cell receptor beta chains sequenced from a single sample in a study of blood T cell repertoires in COVID-19. Sequencing used immunoSEQ multiplex PCR; TCRdb keeps in-frame clones, though not all of them. The sample carries roughly 310,000 clones, roughly 88% recorded once. Material for sequencing was peripheral blood. These receptors originate from a woman in her forties or fifties with active or convalescent COVID-19.

This chain uses TRBV6-1 with TRBJ1-1; D is unclear. Trimming cost V 0 bases and J 5 bases, with 10 bases left between them. The CDR3 sequence is 14 residues long. CDR1 and CDR2 (germline): MNHNS, SASEGT. The CDR3 region has the DNA TGTGCCAGCAGTGAAGCAGGGCGGGGTACTGAAGCTTTCTTT. Translation: CASSEAGRGTEAFF.

The chain uses TRBV1 and TRBJ2-3; TRBD2 is the table's D call, not checked against the DNA. TRBV1 is labeled a pseudogene. CDR3 length: 16 residues. CDR3 sequence reads: CTSSPHSGRNTDTQYF. In DNA form, the CDR3 reads TGCACCAGCAGCCCCCATAGTGGGAGAAACACAGATACGCAGTATTTT.

The chain employs TRBV7-3 and TRBJ1-1, with D unclear. The CDR3 is 13 residues long. The germline V gene encodes CDR1 SGHTA and CDR2 FQGTGA. With 5 bases removed from V and 8 bases from J, the gap between germline ends came to 15 bases. The CDR3 DNA is TGTGCCAGCAGCCCCGGGGAGGGTAGAGAAGCTTTCTTT. This codes for CASSPGEGREAFF. The complete variable domain, with remaining parts taken from reference TRBV7-3 and TRBJ1-1, reads GAGVSQTPSNKVTEKGKYVELRCDPISGHTALYWYRQSLGQGPEFLIYFQGTGAADDSGLPNDRFFAVRPEGSVSTLKIQRTERGDSAVYLCASSPGEGREAFFGQGTRLTVV.

This chain uses TRBV18 with TRBJ1-2; TRBD1 might be the D (6 bases). The CDR3 is 14 amino acids. The V gene's germline CDR1 is KGHSH and CDR2 LQKENI. V gave up 4 bases and J gave up 4 bases, with 13 bases separating them. The CDR3, as DNA: TGTGCCAGCTCACACGGACAGTCCGTCTATGGCTACACCTTC. Protein product: CASSHGQSVYGYTF.

V usage is TRBV7-2 and J usage is TRBJ2-7; TRBD2 matches at 13 bases. V trimming: 4 bases; J trimming: 6 bases; junction bases outside the gene matches: 9. There are 16 residues in the CDR3. Germline V gene data show CDR1 as SGHTA and CDR2 as FQGNSA. The CDR3 spells CASSSTSGRATREQYF. CDR3 nucleotides: TGTGCCAGCAGCTCCACTAGCGGGAGGGCCACTCGCGAGCAGTACTTC.

This chain links TRBV2 with TRBJ1-6, with 9 positions matching TRBD1. V gave up 4 bases and J gave up 6 bases; unmatched junction bases: 7. Germline loops: CDR1 SNHLY, CDR2 FYNNEI. This CDR3 spans 16 amino acids. The CDR3 DNA sequence: TGTGCCAGCAGTGCCCACAGGGGGCCAGCTAATTCACCCCTCCACTTT. Protein product: CASSAHRGPANSPLHF.

This clone came up once. The chain joins TRBV2 to TRBJ1-5; no firm D call. The V end lost 6 bases, the J end lost 4 bases, and 7 bases lay between the germline ends. In germline, CDR1 is SNHLY, CDR2 FYNNEI. The CDR3 totals 12 residues. CDR3 nucleotide sequence: TGTGCCAGCAGAAACATAAATCAGCCCCAGCATTTT. Translated, it gives CASRNINQPQHF.

The chain couples TRBV7-9 to TRBJ1-2, with D possibly TRBD1 on 5 matching bases. V lost 1 base and J lost 13, with 19 bases in between. Per the germline V gene, CDR1 is SEHNR and CDR2 is FQNEAQ (reference sequence). This CDR3 comprises 14 residues. In DNA, the CDR3 is TGTGCCAGCAGCTTAGAGGGGTTGCTACCAGGAACCACCTTC. It codes for CASSLEGLLPGTTF.

The rearrangement links TRBV18 to TRBJ2-7; D is perhaps TRBD2 (5 bases). Germline CDR1 is KGHSH and CDR2 is LQKENI. Trimming shortened V by 3 bases and J by 2 bases, and 11 bases separated the two germline ends. The CDR3 loop spans 14 amino acids. DNA of the CDR3: TGTGCCAGCTCACCGTTGACTAACCCCTACGAGCAGTACTTC. Protein product: CASSPLTNPYEQYF.

The V and J genes are TRBV7-3 and TRBJ2-1; TRBD2 matches at 13 bases. This CDR3 spans 15 amino acids. Trimming removed 4 bases from V and 7 bases from J; junction bases left unmatched: 4. CDR1 is SGHTA and CDR2 is FQGTGA in the germline V gene. The CDR3 DNA reads TGTGCCAGCAGCTCTGAGGGACTAGCGGGAAATGAGCAGTTCTTC. This sequence encodes CASSSEGLAGNEQFF. The full variable domain, completed using reference TRBV7-3 and TRBJ2-1, is GAGVSQTPSNKVTEKGKYVELRCDPISGHTALYWYRQSLGQGPEFLIYFQGTGAADDSGLPNDRFFAVRPEGSVSTLKIQRTERGDSAVYLCASSSEGLAGNEQFFGPGTRLTVL.

This sequence joins TRBV11-2 and TRBJ2-7; TRBD2 is a possible D gene (6 bases). Germline CDR1 is SGHAT and CDR2 is FQNNGV. The ends were cut back, 8 bases at V and 2 bases at J, with 13 bases in the middle. This CDR3 spans 13 amino acids. Written as DNA, the CDR3 is TGTGCCAGCTCCCTCCCGGGGGCCTACGAGCAGTACTTC. Protein: CASSLPGAYEQYF.

The chain has TRBV5-1 and TRBJ1-1; D unresolved. The CDR3 has 13 amino acids. The ends were cut back, 1 base at V and 2 bases at J, with 6 bases in the middle. Germline V gene sequence: CDR1 SGHRS, CDR2 YFSETQ. The CDR3, as DNA: TGCGCCAGCAGCTTGTCTGTTAACACTGAAGCTTTCTTT. It specifies CASSLSVNTEAFF. The full variable domain, in which reference TRBV5-1 and TRBJ1-1 provide the parts outside the CDR3, is KAGVTQTPRYLIKTRGQQVTLSCSPISGHRSVSWYQQTPGQGLQFLFEYFSETQRNKGNFPGRFSGRQFSNSRSEMNVSTLELGDSALYLCASSLSVNTEAFFGQGTRLTVV.

The chain uses TRBV5-5 and TRBJ2-7, with 9 bases identical to TRBD2. This CDR3 region has 15 residues. V trimming: 7 bases; J trimming: 1 base; junction bases outside the gene matches: 9. Per germline, CDR1 SGHKS and CDR2 YYEKEE (reference sequence). DNA for the CDR3: TGTGCCAGCTGTCCTAGCGGGATATCGTCCTACGAGCAGTACTTC. Protein product: CASCPSGISSYEQYF.

The chain is built from TRBV27 and TRBJ1-2, with 7 positions matching TRBD1. Germline-derived CDR1 and CDR2 are MNHEY and SMNVEV (reference sequence). V shed 5 bases, J shed 5 bases, and the junction held 8 bases outside the gene matches. The CDR3 has 14 residues. CDR3 sequence (DNA): TGTGCCAGCAGTGCTAGACAGGGCCTATATGGCTACACCTTC. Translated, it gives CASSARQGLYGYTF.

This clone occurred once. This chain links TRBV5-1 with TRBJ2-7; 10 bases align to TRBD2. V lost 0 bases, J lost 3 bases, and 3 bases stayed unmatched. Germline CDR1 and CDR2: SGHRS and YFSETQ. This CDR3 spans 15 amino acids. Here the CDR3 reads CASSLEPSGGYEQYF. DNA of the CDR3: TGCGCCAGCAGCTTGGAACCTAGCGGGGGCTACGAGCAGTACTTC.

This clone has a handful of counts. The chain combines TRBV7-9 with TRBJ2-5, with 11 bases that match TRBD1. V shed 5 bases and J 7 bases; nucleotides not matched to a gene: 12. Per germline, CDR1 SEHNR and CDR2 FQNEAQ (reference sequence). The CDR3 consists of 16 residues. The CDR3 reads CASSPLPGTGGGTQYF. Written as DNA, the CDR3 is TGTGCCAGCAGCCCCCTTCCCGGGACAGGGGGGGGGACCCAGTACTTC. Drawing the rest from reference TRBV7-9 and TRBJ2-5, the complete variable domain is DTGVSQNPRHKITKRGQNVTFRCDPISEHNRLYWYRQTLGQGPEFLTYFQNEAQLEKSRLLSDRFSAERPKGSFSTLEIQRTEQGDSAMYLCASSPLPGTGGGTQYFGPGTRLLVL.

J is TRBJ1-2 and V is TRBV30; no reliable D call. Trimming pared 2 bases from V and 6 bases from J, leaving 7 bases between. The CDR3 has 11 residues. Germline lookup yields CDR1 GTSNPN and CDR2 SVGIG (reference sequence). The CDR3, as DNA: TGTGCCTGGAGTTCCTCAGATGGCTACACCTTC. Protein: CAWSSSDGYTF.

This clone occurred a few times. The chain couples TRBV4-1 to TRBJ2-2, with 10 bases aligning to TRBD1. This CDR3 has 14 amino acids. Germline CDR1 is MGHRA and CDR2 is YSYEKL. Trimming took 1 base from V and 10 from J; bases not matched to a gene: 3. The chain's CDR3 is CASSQVGQGSELFF. The CDR3 DNA reads TGCGCCAGCAGCCAAGTGGGACAGGGGTCGGAGCTGTTTTTT.

This chain joins TRBV7-2 and TRBJ2-1, with 7 bases lining up with TRBD2. In germline, CDR1 is SGHTA, CDR2 FQGNSA. This CDR3 has 15 residues. V shed 4 bases and J 7 bases; nucleotides not matched to a gene: 10. The CDR3 DNA is TGTGCCAGCAGCTCCGGACTAGTTGGTAGGAATGAGCAGTTCTTC. This translates into CASSSGLVGRNEQFF.

The CDR3 DNA reads as TGTGCCAGCAAGGACCGGGACCGGGGGGACACTGAAGCTTTCTTT. It yields the protein CASKDRDRGDTEAFF. J is TRBJ1-1 and V is TRBV6-5; maybe TRBD1 (5 bases). From germline, CDR1 is MNHEY and CDR2 SVGAGI. This CDR3 has 15 amino acids. The ends were cut back, 7 bases at V and 3 bases at J, with 18 bases in the middle.